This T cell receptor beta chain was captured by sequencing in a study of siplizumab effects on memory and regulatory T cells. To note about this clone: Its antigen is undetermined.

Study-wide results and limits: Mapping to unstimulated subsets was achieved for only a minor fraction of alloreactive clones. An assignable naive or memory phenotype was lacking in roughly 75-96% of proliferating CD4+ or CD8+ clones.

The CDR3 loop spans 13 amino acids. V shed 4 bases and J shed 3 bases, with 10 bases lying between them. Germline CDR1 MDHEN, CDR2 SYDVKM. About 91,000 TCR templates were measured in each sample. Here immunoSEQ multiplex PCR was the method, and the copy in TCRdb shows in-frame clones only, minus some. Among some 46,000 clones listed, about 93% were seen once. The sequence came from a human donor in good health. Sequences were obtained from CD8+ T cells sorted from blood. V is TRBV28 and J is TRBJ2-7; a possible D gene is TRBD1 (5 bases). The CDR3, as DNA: TGTGCCAGCAGTTCCGACAGACTCTACGAGCAGTACTTC. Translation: CASSSDRLYEQYF.